The 30 T cell receptor beta chains reported below all come from one sample, sequenced in a study of response to subunit inactivated influenza vaccine. TCRdb re-derived calls from the RT-PCR reads in MiXCR, one entry per CDR3 protein. Counted here are around 790,000 distinct CDR3 sequences, about 20% occurring once; the ten biggest clones make up 9.5% to 13%. The source material was PBMCs from blood, sampled 4 to 6 days after vaccination. The receptors come from a man aged 45-60 years who received an inactivated influenza vaccine.

This chain joins TRBV5-6 and TRBJ2-7; D call uncertain. Germline V lookup: CDR1 SGHDT, CDR2 YYEEEE. With 2 bases removed from V and 2 bases from J, the gap between germline ends came to 8 bases. This CDR3 comprises 13 residues. The CDR3 region is CASSFLRTYEQYF. In nucleotides, the CDR3 is TGTGCCAGCAGCTTCCTACGGACCTACGAGCAGTACTTC.

In the case of this clonotype: A much larger clone differs by one base, so this may be a read error. The gene calls are TRBV7-8 and TRBJ2-1; the D call may be TRBD1 or TRBD2 (5 bases each). Germline-derived CDR1 and CDR2 are SGHVS and FQNEAQ. The CDR3 has 16 residues. CDR3 protein: CTSSLTRGTSYNEQFF. The CDR3 DNA sequence: TGTACCAGCAGTTTAACTCGTGGGACCTCCTACAATGAGCAGTTCTTC.

This clonotype was found a few times. The chain joins TRBV4-3 to TRBJ1-2; no reliable D call. CDR3 length: 14 amino acids. Per the germline V gene, CDR1 is LGHNA and CDR2 is YSLEER. V gave up 0 bases and J gave up 0 bases, with 5 bases separating them. CDR3 nucleotides: TGCGCCAGCAGCCAAGATAGCGCTAACTATGGCTACACCTTC. It encodes CASSQDSANYGYTF.

This clonotype came up a few times. The chain carries TRBV7-2 and TRBJ2-7; D may be TRBD2 (5 bases). The V gene's germline CDR1 is SGHTA and CDR2 FQGNSA. CDR3 size: 16 residues. Trimming took off 4 bases at V and 2 bases at J, with 18 bases between the two ends. DNA for the CDR3: TGTGCCAGCAGCTCTCCGCTTGCGGGTATACCCTACGAGCAGTACTTC. This encodes CASSSPLAGIPYEQYF.

V usage is TRBV11-2 and J usage is TRBJ2-5, with 13 bases identical to TRBD2. The CDR3 extends over 18 amino acids. The V gene end was trimmed by 3 bases and the J gene end by 0 bases; junction bases not matched to a gene: 7. CDR1 and CDR2 (germline): SGHAT, FQNNGV. CDR3 sequence reads: CASSFGLAGATYQETQYF. CDR3 DNA sequence: TGTGCCAGCAGCTTTGGACTAGCGGGGGCGACGTACCAAGAGACCCAGTACTTC.

This clonotype was observed a handful of times. The chain is built from TRBV5-6 and TRBJ2-5, with D perhaps given as TRBD1 or TRBD2 (5 bases each). Trimming cost V 4 bases and J 3 bases, with 22 bases left between them. Germline V gives CDR1 SGHDT, CDR2 YYEEEE. CDR3 length equals 17 residues. DNA for the CDR3: TGTGCCAGCAGCGCGTCGGGGAGCGGACAACCTGAAGAGACCCAGTACTTC. Encoded protein: CASSASGSGQPEETQYF. Full variable domain (missing parts from reference TRBV5-6 and TRBJ2-5): DAGVTQSPTHLIKTRGQQVTLRCSPKSGHDTVSWYQQALGQGPQFIFQYYEEEERQRGNFPDRFSGHQFPNYSSELNVNALLLGDSALYLCASSASGSGQPEETQYFGPGTRLLVL.

This chain's CDR3 is CATRFAGEGDTQYF. DNA of the CDR3: TGTGCCACCAGATTCGCGGGAGAAGGAGATACGCAGTATTTT. The chain links TRBV15 to TRBJ2-3; 7 bases align to TRBD2. The CDR3 length is 14 residues. The V gene end was trimmed by 6 bases and the J gene end by 5 bases; junction bases not matched to a gene: 8. The germline gives CDR1 LNHNV, CDR2 YYDKDF (reference sequence).

The V gene is TRBV2, the J gene TRBJ2-7, with 12 bases aligning to TRBD2. The trim removed 6 bases at V and 0 bases at J, leaving 9 bases unmatched. CDR1 and CDR2 (germline): SNHLY, FYNNEI. The CDR3 contains 17 residues. The CDR3, as DNA: TGTGCCAGCAGCCGGACTAGCGGGATTTCCCCCTCCTACGAGCAGTACTTC. It yields the protein CASSRTSGISPSYEQYF.

CDR3 sequence (DNA): TGTGCCAGCAGTCCGGAGGGGGCCAACGTCCTGACTTTC. Amino acid sequence: CASSPEGANVLTF. V is TRBV12-3 or TRBV12-4 and J is TRBJ2-6; unclear D gene. Trimming took off 5 bases at V and 4 bases at J, with 6 bases between the two ends. The CDR3 contains 13 residues.

This chain connects TRBV4-3 to TRBJ2-2, with 8 bases that match TRBD2. Germline V gives CDR1 LGHNA, CDR2 YSLEER. CDR3 length: 19 amino acids. The trim removed 0 bases at V and 4 bases at J, leaving 13 bases unmatched. The CDR3 coding sequence is TGCGCCAGCAGCCAAGATAGCCAGCGGGAGCCGGTTCCCACCGGGGAGCTGTTTTTT. It encodes CASSQDSQREPVPTGELFF.

The chain links TRBV5-1 to TRBJ2-1, with TRBD2 identical over 15 bases. V dropped 3 bases and J dropped 0; count of bases not matched to a gene: 7. Germline CDR1 is SGHRS and CDR2 is YFSETQ. This CDR3 has 19 amino acids. The CDR3 sequence: CASSSGTSGGRSSYNEQFF. CDR3 in DNA: TGCGCCAGCAGCTCCGGGACTAGCGGGGGGCGGAGCTCCTACAATGAGCAGTTCTTC.

The chain has TRBV20-1 and TRBJ2-3; 10 bases line up with TRBD2. Trimming cost V 6 bases and J 4 bases; bases outside gene matches: 7. Germline V lookup: CDR1 DFQATT, CDR2 SNEGSKA (reference sequence). The CDR3 extends over 14 amino acids. The DNA for the CDR3 is TGCAGTGCAACACTAGCGGGACTGCCAGATACGCAGTATTTT. Translation gives CSATLAGLPDTQYF.

The sample holds a few counts of this clonotype. The J gene is TRBJ2-3, the V gene TRBV4-3, with D unclear. The CDR3 contains 17 residues. Trimming pared 0 bases from V and 4 bases from J, leaving 17 bases between. Germline V gene lookup returns CDR1 LGHNA and CDR2 YSLEER. CDR3 loop: CASSQEAASTVPDTQYF. For the CDR3, the DNA is TGCGCCAGCAGCCAAGAGGCCGCCAGCACAGTCCCAGATACGCAGTATTTT.

The V and J genes are TRBV7-2 and TRBJ1-1, with no clear D. V was pared by 0 bases and J by 1 base, with 9 bases between. CDR3 size: 15 residues. Germline loops: CDR1 SGHTA, CDR2 FQGNSA. CDR3 region: CASSLAYGPNTEAFF. CDR3 sequence (DNA): TGTGCCAGCAGCTTAGCGTACGGGCCGAACACTGAAGCTTTCTTT. The variable domain in full, completed from reference TRBV7-2 and TRBJ1-1, reads GAGVSQSPSNKVTEKGKDVELRCDPISGHTALYWYRQSLGQGLEFLIYFQGNSAPDKSGLPSDRFSAERTGGSVSTLTIQRTQQEDSAVYLCASSLAYGPNTEAFFGQGTRLTVV.

V usage is TRBV6-6 and J usage is TRBJ2-1; D uncertain. The CDR3 runs 12 residues. Per germline, CDR1 MNHNY and CDR2 SVGAGI (reference sequence). The V end lost 8 bases, the J end lost 5 bases, and 10 bases lay between the germline ends. DNA of the CDR3: TGTGCCAGCGAAGGACCCGACAATGAGCAGTTCTTC. It specifies CASEGPDNEQFF.

This clonotype was seen a handful of times. The rearrangement joins TRBV5-1 to TRBJ2-1, with D possibly TRBD2 on 6 matching bases. CDR3 length: 16 amino acids. The V end was cut by 0 bases, the J end by 2 bases, with 12 bases between. Looked up from germline, CDR1 is SGHRS and CDR2 is YFSETQ. The DNA of the CDR3 is TGCGCCAGCAGCTTGGCCTTTAGCGGAACCTACAATGAGCAGTTCTTC. Its translation: CASSLAFSGTYNEQFF. Combining the CDR3 with reference TRBV5-1 and TRBJ2-1 gives the whole variable domain KAGVTQTPRYLIKTRGQQVTLSCSPISGHRSVSWYQQTPGQGLQFLFEYFSETQRNKGNFPGRFSGRQFSNSRSEMNVSTLELGDSALYLCASSLAFSGTYNEQFFGPGTRLTVL.

The V and J genes are TRBV15 and TRBJ2-4; 7 nucleotides align to TRBD1. The CDR3 spans 15 residues. The germline V gene encodes CDR1 LNHNV and CDR2 YYDKDF (reference sequence). Trimming removed 5 bases from V and 3 bases from J; junction bases left unmatched: 7. The CDR3 loop reads CATSPDRFNKNIQYF. DNA for the CDR3: TGTGCCACCAGCCCGGACAGGTTTAACAAAAACATTCAGTACTTC.

J is TRBJ2-4 and V is TRBV12-3 or TRBV12-4, with 8 bases identical to TRBD1. V dropped 6 bases and J dropped 0; count of bases not matched to a gene: 13. The CDR3 extends over 18 amino acids. CDR3 protein: CASSPQGAGVLAKNIQYF. Here the CDR3 DNA reads TGTGCCAGCAGCCCCCAGGGGGCAGGAGTACTAGCCAAAAACATTCAGTACTTC.

This clonotype has just a few counts. The chain combines TRBV20-1 with TRBJ1-2; D unresolved. The CDR3 is 13 residues long. V gave up 0 bases and J gave up 6 bases, with 11 bases separating them. Germline values: CDR1 DFQATT, CDR2 SNEGSKA (reference sequence). The CDR3 reads CSARDFGRDGYTF. CDR3 nucleotides: TGCAGTGCTAGAGATTTTGGGAGGGATGGCTACACCTTC.

This chain connects TRBV5-1 to TRBJ1-5; possible D gene TRBD1, 5 bases. Between the trimmed V and J ends, which lost 0 bases and 3 bases, there was a span of 10 bases. Germline-derived CDR1 and CDR2 are SGHRS and YFSETQ. CDR3 size: 15 residues. This CDR3 reads CASSLDGTYNQPQHF. CDR3 sequence (DNA): TGCGCCAGCAGCTTGGACGGGACTTACAATCAGCCCCAGCATTTT. The whole variable domain, filled in from reference TRBV5-1 and TRBJ1-5, reads KAGVTQTPRYLIKTRGQQVTLSCSPISGHRSVSWYQQTPGQGLQFLFEYFSETQRNKGNFPGRFSGRQFSNSRSEMNVSTLELGDSALYLCASSLDGTYNQPQHFGDGTRLSIL.

This clonotype was seen a handful of times. The chain employs TRBV4-2 and TRBJ2-7; perhaps TRBD1 as D (5 bases). V lost 0 bases and J lost 3, with 6 bases in between. The CDR3 spans 13 residues. Germline V gene data show CDR1 as LGHNA and CDR2 as YNFKEQ. CDR3 DNA sequence: TGTGCCAGCAGCCAAGAAGGGGACTACGAGCAGTACTTC. This gives the protein CASSQEGDYEQYF.

In its sample, this clonotype was seen many times. The rearrangement joins TRBV12-3 or TRBV12-4 to TRBJ1-2; no firm D call. The CDR3 runs to 14 residues. V shed 3 bases and J shed 6 bases, with 14 bases lying between them. The chain's CDR3 is CASSFGVSENGYTF. In DNA, the CDR3 is TGTGCCAGCAGTTTCGGGGTCTCCGAGAATGGCTACACCTTC.

In this sample, this clonotype turned up many times. The rearrangement joins TRBV7-2 to TRBJ1-1; tentatively, D is TRBD1 (5 bases). CDR3 length: 16 residues. V was trimmed by 4 bases and J by 4 bases, leaving 19 bases between them. CDR1 and CDR2 from the germline V gene are SGHTA and FQGNSA. The CDR3 DNA follows: TGTGCCAGCAGCTCCCTCAGGGTGGGGCCCGGCACTGAAGCTTTCTTT. Its protein is CASSSLRVGPGTEAFF.

The V call is TRBV27, the J call TRBJ2-6; no clear D gene. Germline CDR1 MNHEY, CDR2 SMNVEV (reference sequence). V was shortened by 3 bases and J by 4 bases, with 13 bases between the two germline ends. The CDR3 runs 16 residues. The CDR3 coding sequence is TGTGCCAGCAGTTTTTTAGGAAAAATCGGGGCCAACGTCCTGACTTTC. It is translated as CASSFLGKIGANVLTF. The variable domain in full, with the rest retrieved from reference TRBV27 and TRBJ2-6, is EAQVTQNPRYLITVTGKKLTVTCSQNMNHEYMSWYRQDPGLGLRQIYYSMNVEVTDKGDVPEGYKVSRKEKRNFPLILESPSPNQTSLYFCASSFLGKIGANVLTFGAGSRLTVL.

This clonotype was found once. The V call is TRBV5-1, the J call TRBJ1-2; 7 positions agree with TRBD1. Unmatched junction bases numbered 12, after V lost 1 base and J lost 0 bases. Germline CDR1 SGHRS, CDR2 YFSETQ. The CDR3 is 18 residues long. CDR3 coding DNA: TGCGCCAGCAGCTTGCACGGACAGGTTAAACTAGCTAACTATGGCTACACCTTC. Residues: CASSLHGQVKLANYGYTF.

The chain is built from TRBV9 and TRBJ2-2; a weak D match, TRBD2 (6 bases). Trimming took 3 bases from V and 0 from J, leaving 12 bases between them. The CDR3 runs 16 residues. Germline lookup yields CDR1 SGDLS and CDR2 YYNGEE. For the CDR3, the DNA is TGTGCCAGCAGCGCCTCCGGGACTCCGAACACCGGGGAGCTGTTTTTT. It codes for CASSASGTPNTGELFF.

This rearrangement joins TRBV5-5 to TRBJ2-5; 9 bases match TRBD2. Germline V CDR1 and CDR2: SGHKS, YYEKEE (reference sequence). V lost 7 bases to trimming and J lost 4 bases; unmatched junction nucleotides: 11. The CDR3 consists of 15 residues. The CDR3 is CASGASGALGETQYF. CDR3 DNA sequence: TGTGCCAGCGGGGCTAGCGGGGCCCTTGGAGAGACCCAGTACTTC.

The chain carries TRBV5-1 and TRBJ2-1; D is ambiguous. CDR3 length: 15 residues. Germline V lookup: CDR1 SGHRS, CDR2 YFSETQ. V was clipped by 3 bases and J by 9 bases, with 19 bases between them. CDR3 amino acids: CASSSPFWQEPEQFF. As DNA, the CDR3 is TGCGCCAGCAGCTCACCCTTTTGGCAGGAACCTGAGCAGTTCTTC.

This clonotype was observed a handful of times. The V call is TRBV3-1, the J call TRBJ2-7; D is ambiguous. The ends were cut back, 3 bases at V and 3 bases at J, with 12 bases in the middle. Germline V gives CDR1 LGHDT, CDR2 YNNKEL (reference sequence). The CDR3 extends over 14 amino acids. In nucleotides, the CDR3 is TGTGCCAGCAGCCATTTGGGTAACGGCTACGAGCAGTACTTC. Its translation: CASSHLGNGYEQYF.

The chain couples TRBV10-3 to TRBJ1-6; D possibly corresponds to TRBD1 (5 bases). This CDR3 is 15 amino acids long. The V gene's germline CDR1 is ENHRY and CDR2 SYGVKD. Trimming removed 3 bases from V and 9 bases from J, with 15 bases in between. The CDR3 loop reads CAISDAGTGASPLHF. DNA for the CDR3: TGTGCCATCAGTGATGCAGGGACTGGAGCTTCACCCCTCCACTTT.